A selection of T cell receptor beta chains follows, all from one sample in a study of cytotoxic CD8 clonotypes in ibrutinib-treated CLL. Only in-frame clones appear in the TCRdb table, and some are missing; sequencing was by immunoSEQ multiplex PCR. The repertoire includes about 50,000 clones, over 65% of them detected once, and just over 20% sits in the top ten. This material consisted of PBMCs, taken after 24 months of ibrutinib treatment. These receptors originate from a human donor with chronic lymphocytic leukemia. Both conserved end residues are part of each CDR3. A D gene is named only where the DNA matches it firmly. Rows give clone size only sometimes, using once, few, many, or a class for an expanded clone.

cdr3_aa cdr3_nt j_call clone_size v_call d_call
CSASDGLEQYF TGCAGTGCTAGTGATGGCCTTGAGCAGTACTTC TRBJ2-7 NA TRBV20-1 NA
CASSRSEGTGKVGAFF TGCGCCAGCAGCCGGTCCGAGGGGACAGGGAAGGTTGGAGCTTTCTTT TRBJ1-1 NA TRBV4-1 TRBD1
CATSRGFQFVF TGTGCCACCAGCAGAGGATTTCAGTTTGTCTTC TRBJ2-1 NA TRBV15 NA
CSVALSLVSTIYF TGCAGCGTGGCCCTATCCCTGGTTAGCACCATATATTTT TRBJ1-3 NA TRBV29-1 NA
CASSVGLGGTGELFF TGTGCCAGCAGCGTAGGTTTAGGAGGTACCGGGGAGCTGTTTTTT TRBJ2-2 NA TRBV9 NA
CASSYSSQRGAYEQYF TGTGCCAGCAGTTACTCGTCGCAGCGGGGAGCCTACGAGCAGTACTTC TRBJ2-7 NA TRBV6-5 TRBD2
CASSASNRETDTQYF TGTGCCAGCAGTGCCTCGAACAGGGAAACAGATACGCAGTATTTT TRBJ2-3 NA TRBV27 NA
CATSSGAEKLFF TGTGCCACCTCTTCGGGGGCTGAAAAACTGTTTTTT TRBJ1-4 medium-sized TRBV25-1 NA
CASTPDGRGQLQETQYF TGTGCCAGCACCCCGGATGGAAGGGGGCAACTACAAGAGACCCAGTACTTC TRBJ2-5 NA TRBV5-4 TRBD1
CASSLGGLAGGAIHNEQFF TGTGCCAGCAGCTTAGGGGGACTAGCGGGAGGTGCGATTCACAATGAGCAGTTCTTC TRBJ2-1 few TRBV7-9 TRBD2
CASSPEGLAGYEQFF TGTGCCAGCAGTCCCGAGGGACTAGCGGGATATGAGCAGTTCTTC TRBJ2-1 NA TRBV2 TRBD2
CASSQTGQLGNEQFF TGCGCCAGCAGCCAAACCGGACAGTTGGGGAATGAGCAGTTCTTC TRBJ2-1 NA TRBV4-1 NA
CASSRRDRAYEQYF TGTGCCAGCAGTCGTCGGGACAGGGCCTACGAGCAGTACTTC TRBJ2-7 NA TRBV28 TRBD1
CASSLGSSGTDTQYF TGTGCCAGCAGCTTAGGATCATCCGGCACAGATACGCAGTATTTT TRBJ2-3 NA TRBV11-2 NA